This record looks at one T cell receptor beta chain sequence and its context. Assay: immunoSEQ multiplex PCR; the TCRdb copy retains only in-frame clones and omits some. The sample lists about 49,000 clones; roughly 90% were seen once. This entry belongs to a study of technical replicates of blood from several donors. The clonotype originates from a human donor in good health. Some clones in this sample may be carry-over from other donors' samples. The sequencing input was PBMCs.

CDR3 DNA: TGCGCCAGCAGCCAAGTATGGACTAGCGGGGGACAGGGTCTGAGGACAGATACGCAGTATTTT. This sequence encodes CASSQVWTSGGQGLRTDTQYF. V usage is TRBV4-3 and J usage is TRBJ2-3, with 13 positions matching TRBD2. The germline V gene has CDR1 LGHNA and CDR2 YSLEER. V lost 1 base and J lost 3; bases outside the gene matches: 16. This CDR3 has 21 amino acids.